This T cell receptor beta chain emerged from a study of neurological immune-mediated disorders. Regarding the study as a whole: TCR-beta repertoires seemed private in all groups, with no expanded CDR3 amino acid sequences shared. Expansion of TCR clones was greatest in HTLV-1-associated myelopathy and smallest in multiple sclerosis, where it fell below that of healthy controls.

This clonotype was observed at least ten times. The antigen remains undetermined. This CDR3 has 15 residues. V was pared by 7 bases and J by 4 bases, with 6 bases of the junction left unmatched. cDNA was made by 5'RACE with 10-nucleotide random UMIs. In TCRdb, the 5' RACE reads were re-called with MiXCR into one record per CDR3 protein. The sample consists of approximately 59,000 distinct CDR3 sequences, roughly 5.6% of them appearing once. Unsorted libraries were prepared from 2 million PBMCs held at -80 C. This TCR was sampled from a human donor with multiple sclerosis. The donor label of this sample is uncertain. Sequencing was done on a sample of PBMCs. V and J are TRBV12-3 or TRBV12-4 and TRBJ2-1, with 11 bases that match TRBD1. The DNA for the CDR3 is TGTGCCAGCACCAAGGGACAGGGGGTTTACAATGAGCAGTTCTTC. Residues: CASTKGQGVYNEQFF.